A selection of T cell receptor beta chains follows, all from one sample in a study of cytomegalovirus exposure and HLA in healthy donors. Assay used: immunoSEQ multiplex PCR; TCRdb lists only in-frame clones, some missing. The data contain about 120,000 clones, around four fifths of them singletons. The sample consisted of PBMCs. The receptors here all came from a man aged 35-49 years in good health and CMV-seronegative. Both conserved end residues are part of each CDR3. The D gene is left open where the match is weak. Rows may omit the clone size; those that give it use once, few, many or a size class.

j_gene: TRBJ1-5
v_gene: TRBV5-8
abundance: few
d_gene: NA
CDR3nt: TGTGCCAGCAGCTTCAGGGGTTCGGGCAATCAGCCCCAGCATTTT
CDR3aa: CASSFRGSGNQPQHF

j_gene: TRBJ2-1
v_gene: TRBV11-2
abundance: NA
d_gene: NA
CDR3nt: TGTGCCAGCAGCGTACCACGGGGACACTCCTACAATGAGCAGTTCTTC
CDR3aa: CASSVPRGHSYNEQFF

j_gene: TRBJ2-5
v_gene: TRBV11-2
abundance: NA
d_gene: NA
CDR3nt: TGTGCCAGCAGCTTAGAGGGGGGAACAATTGGAGCCCAGTACTTC
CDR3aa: CASSLEGGTIGAQYF

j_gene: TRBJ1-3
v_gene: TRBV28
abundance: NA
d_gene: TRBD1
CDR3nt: TGTGCCAGCAGCCAAGACAGGGCTGGAAACACCATATATTTT
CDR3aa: CASSQDRAGNTIYF

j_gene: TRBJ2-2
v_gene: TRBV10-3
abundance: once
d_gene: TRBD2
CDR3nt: TGTGCCATCAGCGCGGGGGAACAGATCACCGGGGAGCTGTTTTTT
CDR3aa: CAISAGEQITGELFF

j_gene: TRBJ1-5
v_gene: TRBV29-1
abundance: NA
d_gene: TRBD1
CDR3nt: TGCAGCGTTGAAGATGTGAGGGGGCGATTGGACAATCAGCCCCAGCATTTT
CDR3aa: CSVEDVRGRLDNQPQHF

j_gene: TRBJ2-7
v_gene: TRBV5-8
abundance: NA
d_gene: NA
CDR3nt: TGTGCCAGCAGCCCCTCTTCCAGCGACGAGCAGTACTTC
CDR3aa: CASSPSSSDEQYF

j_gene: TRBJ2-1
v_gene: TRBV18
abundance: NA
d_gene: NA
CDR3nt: TGTGCCAGCTCACCGAGGAGTCCGGTGAATGAGCAGTTCTTC
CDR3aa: CASSPRSPVNEQFF

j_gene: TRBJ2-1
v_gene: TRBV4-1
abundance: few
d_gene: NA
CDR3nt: TGCGCCAGCAGCCAAGAAGGACACCTCCCCTACAATGAGCAGTTCTTC
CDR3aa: CASSQEGHLPYNEQFF

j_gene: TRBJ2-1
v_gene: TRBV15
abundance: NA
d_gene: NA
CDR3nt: TGTGCCACCAGCAGAGTTCGGGGGAGAGACTACAATGAGCAGTTCTTC
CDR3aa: CATSRVRGRDYNEQFF

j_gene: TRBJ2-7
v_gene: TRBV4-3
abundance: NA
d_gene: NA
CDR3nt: TGCGCCAGCAGCCAAGATTGGTTAGGGGCCTTGGGCTCCTACGAGCAGTACTTC
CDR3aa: CASSQDWLGALGSYEQYF

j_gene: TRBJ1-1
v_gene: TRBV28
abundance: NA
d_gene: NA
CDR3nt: TGTGCCAGCAGTTTATGGGGGCAGTGGGGTGACGGCACTGAAGCTTTCTTT
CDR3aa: CASSLWGQWGDGTEAFF

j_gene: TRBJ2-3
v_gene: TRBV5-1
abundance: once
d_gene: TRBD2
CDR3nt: TGCGCCAGCAGCTTTACTAGCGGGGAGTCAGATACGCAGTATTTT
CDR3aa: CASSFTSGESDTQYF

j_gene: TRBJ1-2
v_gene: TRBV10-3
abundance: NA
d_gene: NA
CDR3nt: TGTGCCATCAGTGAGCAGGGTTCTGGCTATGGCTACACCTTC
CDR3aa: CAISEQGSGYGYTF

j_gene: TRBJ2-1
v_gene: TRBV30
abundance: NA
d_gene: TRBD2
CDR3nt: TGTGCCTGGAGTGTACTGTCGGGACTAATTGATCTACCGATCTTC
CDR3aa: CAWSVLSGLIDLPIF

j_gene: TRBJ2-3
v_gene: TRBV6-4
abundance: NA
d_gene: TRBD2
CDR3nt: TGTGCCAGCAGTGAGACTAGCGAGCATACGCAGTATTTT
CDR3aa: CASSETSEHTQYF

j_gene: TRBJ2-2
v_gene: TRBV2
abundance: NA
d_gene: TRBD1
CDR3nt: TGTGCCAGCCTTAGGACAGGGACCGCGACCGGGGAGCTGTTTTTT
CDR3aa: CASLRTGTATGELFF

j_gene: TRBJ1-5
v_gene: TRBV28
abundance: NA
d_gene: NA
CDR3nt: TGTGCCAGCAACTCAGATGGGCATCAGCCCCAGCATTTT
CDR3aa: CASNSDGHQPQHF

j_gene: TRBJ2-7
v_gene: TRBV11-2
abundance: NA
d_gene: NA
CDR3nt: TGTGCCAGCAGCTTAGCCACCGGGAGAAACTACGAGCAGTACTTC
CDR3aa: CASSLATGRNYEQYF

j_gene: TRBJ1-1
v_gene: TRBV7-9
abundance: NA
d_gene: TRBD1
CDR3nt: TGTGCCAGCAGCTCCTGGGACAGGGGGGATAACACTGAAGCTTTCTTT
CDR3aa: CASSSWDRGDNTEAFF

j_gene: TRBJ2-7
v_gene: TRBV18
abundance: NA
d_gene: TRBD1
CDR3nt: TGTGCCAGCTCACCAACAACAGGGGGAAGCTACGAGCAGTACTTC
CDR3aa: CASSPTTGGSYEQYF

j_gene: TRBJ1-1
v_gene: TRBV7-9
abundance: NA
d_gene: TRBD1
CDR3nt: TGTGCCAGCAGCGACCGACAGGGGAGGCTAAAAGCTGAAGCTTTCTTT
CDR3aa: CASSDRQGRLKAEAFF

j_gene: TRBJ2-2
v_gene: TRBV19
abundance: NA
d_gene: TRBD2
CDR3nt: TGTGCCACCAATTCGGGACTAGCGGGTGGTATACGAGGGGGGGAGCTGTTTTTT
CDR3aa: CATNSGLAGGIRGGELFF

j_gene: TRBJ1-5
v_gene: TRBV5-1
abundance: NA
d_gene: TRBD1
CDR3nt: TGCGCCAGCAGCTCAACAGGGGTTCGAGATCAGCCCCAGCATTTT
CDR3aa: CASSSTGVRDQPQHF

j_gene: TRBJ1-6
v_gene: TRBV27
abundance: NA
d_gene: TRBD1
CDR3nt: TGTGCCAGCAGGGCCGGACAGGGAAGCTCCTATAATTCACCCCTCCACTTT
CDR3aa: CASRAGQGSSYNSPLHF

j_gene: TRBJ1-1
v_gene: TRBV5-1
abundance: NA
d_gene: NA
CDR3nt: TGCGCCAGCAGCCTAGGTATGGTGAGGGTCACTGAAGCTTTCTTT
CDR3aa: CASSLGMVRVTEAFF

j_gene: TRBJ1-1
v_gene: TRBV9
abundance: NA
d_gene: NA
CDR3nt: TGTGCCAGCAGCGTAGTGGCTGTGAACACTGAAGCTTTCTTT
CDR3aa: CASSVVAVNTEAFF

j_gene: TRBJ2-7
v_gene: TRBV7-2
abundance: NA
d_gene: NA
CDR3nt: TGTGCCAGCAGCTTAGAGTTCGGCTACGAGCAGTACTTC
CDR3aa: CASSLEFGYEQYF

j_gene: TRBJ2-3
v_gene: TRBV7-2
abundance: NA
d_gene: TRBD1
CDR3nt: TGTGCCAGCACCCCTTTTCCGGGACAGACAGATACGCAGTATTTT
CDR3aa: CASTPFPGQTDTQYF

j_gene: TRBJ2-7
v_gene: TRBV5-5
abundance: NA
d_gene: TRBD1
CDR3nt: TGTGCCAGCAGCTTAGGACAGGACCTTTCCTACGAGCAGTACTTC
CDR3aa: CASSLGQDLSYEQYF

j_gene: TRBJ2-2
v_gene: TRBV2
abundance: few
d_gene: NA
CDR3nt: TGTGCCAGCCGAGAGGGCCCCGGGGAGCTGTTTTTT
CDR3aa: CASREGPGELFF

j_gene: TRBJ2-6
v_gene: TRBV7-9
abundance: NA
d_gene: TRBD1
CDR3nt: TGTGCCAGCAGCCTCCGGACAGGGGTGGTTGGGGCCAACGGCCTGACTTTC
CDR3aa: CASSLRTGVVGANGLTF

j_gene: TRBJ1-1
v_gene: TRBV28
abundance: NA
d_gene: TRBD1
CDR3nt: TGTGCCAGCAGTTTGAGGGACAGGGGGGGTTTCTTT
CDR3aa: CASSLRDRGGFF

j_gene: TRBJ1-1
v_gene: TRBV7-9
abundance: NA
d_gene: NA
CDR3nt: TGTGCCAGCAGCCCCGGCGGAACTGAAGCTTTCTTT
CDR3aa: CASSPGGTEAFF

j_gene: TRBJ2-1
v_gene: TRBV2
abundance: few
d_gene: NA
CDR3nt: TGTGCCGGGGGTTTCGGCGGGGGCCCCAATGAGCAGTTCTTC
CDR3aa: CAGGFGGGPNEQFF

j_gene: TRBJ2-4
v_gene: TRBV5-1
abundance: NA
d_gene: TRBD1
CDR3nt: TGCGCCAGCAGCTCACAGGGGGGCAAAAACATTCAGTACTTC
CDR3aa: CASSSQGGKNIQYF

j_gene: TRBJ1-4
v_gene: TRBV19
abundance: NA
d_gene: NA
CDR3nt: TGTGCCAGTAGCCAGACCGGGGGGGGTGAAAAACTGTTTTTT
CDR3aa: CASSQTGGGEKLFF

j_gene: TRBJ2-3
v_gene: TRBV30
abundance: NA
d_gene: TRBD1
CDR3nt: TGTGCCTGGAGTGTTGGACAGGTAACAGATACGCAGTATTTT
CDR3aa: CAWSVGQVTDTQYF

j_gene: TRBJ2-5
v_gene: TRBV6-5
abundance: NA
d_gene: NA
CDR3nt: TGTGCCAGCAGATCGAGCGGGGAGACCCAGTACTTC
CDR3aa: CASRSSGETQYF

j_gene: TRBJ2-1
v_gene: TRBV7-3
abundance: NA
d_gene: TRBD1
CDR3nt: TGTGCCAGCAGCTTTGCCGGGACAGGGGCGCACAATGAGCAGTTCTTC
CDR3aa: CASSFAGTGAHNEQFF

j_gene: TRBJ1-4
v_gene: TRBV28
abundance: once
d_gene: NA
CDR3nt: TGTGCCAGCCGGGGGGGGAATTTTAATGAAAAACTGTTTTTT
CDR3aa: CASRGGNFNEKLFF

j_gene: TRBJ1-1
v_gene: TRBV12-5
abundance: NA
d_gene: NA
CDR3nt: TGTGCTAGTGGTTTGGTACGGTTTGAGGAGAGCCGAATGAACACTGAAGCTTTCTTT
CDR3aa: CASGLVRFEESRMNTEAFF

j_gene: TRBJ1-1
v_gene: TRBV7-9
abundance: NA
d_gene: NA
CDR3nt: TGTGCCAGCTCCTTCGGGGGGGGTGTCACTGAAGCTTTCTTT
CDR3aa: CASSFGGGVTEAFF

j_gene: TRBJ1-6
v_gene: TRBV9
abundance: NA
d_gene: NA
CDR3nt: TGTGCCAGCAGCCCCCCGGGGGACGGATCACCCCTCCACTTT
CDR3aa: CASSPPGDGSPLHF

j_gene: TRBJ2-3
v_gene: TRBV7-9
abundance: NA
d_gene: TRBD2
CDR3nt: TGTGCCAGCAGTGGGAACCCGGACTGGCAGCGGGGATACACAGATACGCAGTATTTT
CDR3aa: CASSGNPDWQRGYTDTQYF

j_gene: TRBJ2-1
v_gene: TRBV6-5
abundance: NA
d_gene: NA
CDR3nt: TGTGCCAGCAGCCCCTACACCAGGCCCAATGAGCAGTTCTTC
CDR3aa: CASSPYTRPNEQFF

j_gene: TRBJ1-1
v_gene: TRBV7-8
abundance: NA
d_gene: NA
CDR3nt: TGTGCCAGCAGCTTAGTAGGACAGACTGAAGCTTTCTTT
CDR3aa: CASSLVGQTEAFF

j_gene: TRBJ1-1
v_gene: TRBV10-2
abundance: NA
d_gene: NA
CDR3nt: TGCGCCAGCATAGAAGATCTGGGCAAAGAAGCTTTCTTT
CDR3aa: CASIEDLGKEAFF

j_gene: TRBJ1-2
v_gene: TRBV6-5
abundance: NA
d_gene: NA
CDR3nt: TGTGCCAGCAGCCGCAGTTTTAACTATGGCTACACCTTC
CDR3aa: CASSRSFNYGYTF